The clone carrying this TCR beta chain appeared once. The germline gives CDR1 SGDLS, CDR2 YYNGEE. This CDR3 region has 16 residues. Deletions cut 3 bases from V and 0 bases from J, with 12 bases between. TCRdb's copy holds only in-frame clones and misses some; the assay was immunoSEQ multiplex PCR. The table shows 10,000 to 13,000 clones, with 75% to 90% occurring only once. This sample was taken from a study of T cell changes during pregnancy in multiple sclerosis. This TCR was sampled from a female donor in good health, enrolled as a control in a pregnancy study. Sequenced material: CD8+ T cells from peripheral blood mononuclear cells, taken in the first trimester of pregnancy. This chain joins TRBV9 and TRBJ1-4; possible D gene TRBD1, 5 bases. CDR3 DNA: TGTGCCAGCAGCGAGGGGCCAGGGCCAACTAATGAAAAACTGTTTTTT. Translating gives CASSEGPGPTNEKLFF.